This entry features one TCR beta chain sequence. Its target is unknown. These data belong to a study of T cell responses to AZD1222 COVID-19 vaccine. Study outcomes and limitations: Possibly, clonal diversity was underestimated; donors were largely white British and included more females. Spike-specific TCR breadth and depth went up after people got two AZD1222 doses.

Sequenced by immunoSEQ multiplex PCR; TCRdb stores in-frame clones only, minus some. The sample shows about 110,000 clones, about 91% of them seen only once. Germline loops: CDR1 SEHNR, CDR2 FQNEAQ (reference sequence). This CDR3 comprises 14 residues. With 5 bases removed from V and 6 bases from J, the gap between germline ends came to 17 bases. This TCR was recovered from an adult who received the AZD1222 COVID-19 vaccine. This material consisted of peripheral blood, taken 28 days after the second AZD1222 dose. The rearrangement uses TRBV7-9 and TRBJ2-7; the D call may be TRBD1 or TRBD2 (5 bases each). The CDR3 spells CASSKGTPRTEQYF. The CDR3 bases are TGTGCCAGCAGCAAGGGGACCCCAAGAACCGAGCAGTACTTC.